Below are 22 T cell receptor beta chains sequenced from a single sample in a study of T cells in localized non-small cell lung cancer. The data were produced by immunoSEQ multiplex PCR, yet TCRdb's version contains in-frame clones alone and is incomplete. The table has 55,000 or so clones, over 60% seen once. Sample: PBMCs, taken before any cancer treatment. The receptor set was obtained from a woman aged 35 to 70 with stage II lung adenocarcinoma.

The sample holds one count of this clone. The chain carries TRBV7-9 and TRBJ1-2; possibly TRBD1 for D (6 bases). Deletions cut 5 bases from V and 2 bases from J, with 15 bases between. The CDR3 spans 15 residues. Germline V gene sequence: CDR1 SEHNR, CDR2 FQNEAQ (reference sequence). The CDR3 loop is CASSQMGTGNYGYTF. The CDR3 DNA sequence: TGTGCCAGCAGCCAAATGGGTACAGGGAACTATGGCTACACCTTC.

Only a few counts were recorded for this clone. The CDR3 is CASSQEGRGHRNNEQFF. In nucleotides, the CDR3 is TGCGCCAGCAGCCAAGAAGGTAGGGGACATCGGAACAATGAGCAGTTCTTC. The chain combines TRBV4-1 with TRBJ2-1, with TRBD1 as a possible D gene (6 bases). The germline CDR1 and CDR2 sequences are MGHRA and YSYEKL. V shed 0 bases and J shed 5 bases, with 17 bases lying between them. The CDR3 totals 17 residues.

This clone was counted a few times. The rearrangement links TRBV7-9 to TRBJ2-2, with 9 bases that match TRBD2. Unmatched junction bases numbered 11, after V lost 3 bases and J lost 6 bases. The CDR3 has 17 amino acids. In germline, CDR1 is SEHNR, CDR2 FQNEAQ (reference sequence). CDR3 in DNA: TGTGCCAGCAGCTTTGGCACGGGGGGACTAGCCGCCGGGGAGCTGTTTTTT. Translated: CASSFGTGGLAAGELFF. Filled out from reference TRBV7-9 and TRBJ2-2, the complete variable domain reads DTGVSQNPRHKITKRGQNVTFRCDPISEHNRLYWYRQTLGQGPEFLTYFQNEAQLEKSRLLSDRFSAERPKGSFSTLEIQRTEQGDSAMYLCASSFGTGGLAAGELFFGEGSRLTVL.

The rearrangement joins TRBV4-1 to TRBJ1-2; 8 positions match TRBD1. The CDR3 covers 11 residues. Per the germline V gene, CDR1 is MGHRA and CDR2 is YSYEKL. Trimming at V came to 5 bases and at J to 14 bases, leaving 7 bases not matched to a gene. CDR3 DNA: TGCGCCAGCAGCGGCCAGGGGGCCAGAACCTTC. Translation gives CASSGQGARTF.

The J gene is TRBJ2-5, the V gene TRBV5-6, with 7 bases identical to TRBD1. This CDR3 spans 15 amino acids. Germline V CDR1 and CDR2: SGHDT, YYEEEE. V trimming: 5 bases; J trimming: 5 bases; junction bases outside the gene matches: 12. CDR3 loop: CASRLTGSTAETQYF. The CDR3 nucleotides read TGTGCCAGCAGGCTGACAGGGTCCACTGCGGAGACCCAGTACTTC.

This sequence joins TRBV6-6 and TRBJ1-2; a possible D gene is TRBD1 (5 bases). V was trimmed by 5 bases and J by 4 bases, leaving 14 bases between them. CDR3 length equals 14 residues. The germline V gene has CDR1 MNHNY and CDR2 SVGAGI (reference sequence). The CDR3, as DNA: TGTGCCAGCAGTACTGGACAAGGCGGCTATGGCTACACCTTC. This sequence encodes CASSTGQGGYGYTF.

This CDR3 reads CASSLRDTYQPQHF. The CDR3 DNA sequence: TGTGCCAGCAGCTTAAGGGACACTTATCAGCCCCAGCATTTT. This chain connects TRBV7-2 to TRBJ1-5; possibly TRBD1 for D (6 bases). This CDR3 region has 14 residues. The germline V gene encodes CDR1 SGHTA and CDR2 FQGNSA. V was clipped by 2 bases and J by 5 bases, with 10 bases between them.

This clone was found a few times. This chain joins TRBV28 and TRBJ1-1; D might be TRBD1 (5 bases). The CDR3 is 15 amino acids. Trimming took 4 bases from V and 3 from J, leaving 15 bases between them. Germline-derived CDR1 and CDR2 are MDHEN and SYDVKM. CDR3 residues: CASSSEVQGDTEAFF. The CDR3 DNA is TGTGCCAGCAGTTCCGAGGTCCAGGGCGACACTGAAGCTTTCTTT.

This sequence joins TRBV7-6 and TRBJ1-5; D unclear. Germline V gene data show CDR1 as SGHVS and CDR2 as FNYEAQ. V was cut by 5 bases and J by 1 base, with 6 bases left in between. The CDR3 covers 13 residues. The CDR3 sequence is CASSVESNQPQHF. The CDR3 DNA follows: TGTGCCAGCAGCGTCGAGAGCAATCAGCCCCAGCATTTT.

The chain employs TRBV6-6 and TRBJ2-3; possibly TRBD1 for D (6 bases). CDR3 length equals 15 residues. The V gene's germline CDR1 is MNHNY and CDR2 SVGAGI (reference sequence). Trimming left V 11 bases short and J 6 bases short, with 24 bases between. The CDR3 loop is CAVWKQGRPGDTQYF. CDR3 DNA: TGTGCCGTCTGGAAACAGGGACGGCCCGGGGATACGCAGTATTTT.

This clone showed up just a few times. The chain combines TRBV7-2 with TRBJ1-5; 7 bases align to TRBD1. Germline lookup yields CDR1 SGHTA and CDR2 FQGNSA. V was pared by 6 bases and J by 6 bases, with 8 bases of the junction left unmatched. The CDR3 is 14 residues long. The DNA of the CDR3 is TGTGCCAGCAGTTTAAAGGGGGCGTCTCAGCCCCAGCATTTT. Its protein is CASSLKGASQPQHF.

This chain uses TRBV5-1 with TRBJ1-6, with D possibly being TRBD1 (6 bases). Germline-derived CDR1 and CDR2 are SGHRS and YFSETQ. Trimming left V 0 bases short and J 10 bases short, with 17 bases between. CDR3 length equals 16 residues. The CDR3, as DNA: TGCGCCAGCAGCTTGGGGACCGGGACAATATCCTCACCCCTCCACTTT. Translation: CASSLGTGTISSPLHF.

This clone appeared a single time. A junction end diverges from the germline sequence, so it may reflect a read error. The chain links TRBV28 to TRBJ2-5, with 9 bases aligning to TRBD1. This CDR3 is 15 amino acids long. Looked up from germline, CDR1 is MDHEN and CDR2 is SYDVKM. CDR3 DNA: TGTGCCGGCAGCGGGACAGGGTCGATACAAGAGACCCAGTACTTC. Protein: CAGSGTGSIQETQYF. Full variable domain (rest looked up from reference TRBV28 and TRBJ2-5): DVKVTQSSRYLVKRTGEKVFLECVQDMDHENMFWYRQDPGLGLRLIYFSYDVKMKEKGDIPEGYSVSREKKERFSLILESASTNQTSMYLCAGSGTGSIQETQYFGPGTRLLVL.

This sequence joins TRBV6-6 and TRBJ2-7, with TRBD1 identical over 9 bases. Per the germline V gene, CDR1 is MNHNY and CDR2 is SVGAGI (reference sequence). The CDR3 runs 15 residues. V lost 4 bases and J lost 2; bases outside the gene matches: 6. CDR3 DNA: TGTGCCAGCAGTTCCCCGGGACAGGGCGCCTACGAGCAGTACTTC. Amino acids: CASSSPGQGAYEQYF.

The chain couples TRBV19 to TRBJ1-3; D remains unclear. Germline V gives CDR1 LNHDA, CDR2 SQIVND (reference sequence). The V end was cut by 9 bases, the J end by 0 bases, with 12 bases between. The CDR3 runs 14 residues. In DNA form, the CDR3 reads TGTGCCAGCTCCCGAACGAACTCTGGAAACACCATATATTTT. It is translated as CASSRTNSGNTIYF.

This rearrangement joins TRBV5-5 to TRBJ1-5; TRBD1 agrees at 9 bases. V lost 4 bases, J lost 0 bases, and 2 bases stayed unmatched. The CDR3 runs to 15 residues. Looked up from germline, CDR1 is SGHKS and CDR2 is YYEKEE (reference sequence). The DNA for the CDR3 is TGTGCCAGCAGCAAACAGGGGGCTAGCAATCAGCCCCAGCATTTT. This translates into CASSKQGASNQPQHF.

The chain combines TRBV30 with TRBJ1-4; D remains ambiguous. Trimming cost V 0 bases and J 0 bases, with 17 bases left between them. The CDR3 loop spans 18 amino acids. CDR1 GTSNPN and CDR2 SVGIG come from the germline V gene (reference sequence). The CDR3 region is CAWSVSQIFGTTNEKLFF. In nucleotides, the CDR3 is TGTGCCTGGAGTGTATCCCAAATTTTCGGGACAACTAATGAAAAACTGTTTTTT. Drawing the rest from reference TRBV30 and TRBJ1-4, the complete variable domain is SQTIHQWPATLVQPVGSPLSLECTVEGTSNPNLYWYRQAAGRGLQLLFYSVGIGQISSEVPQNLSASRPQDRQFILSSKKLLLSDSGFYLCAWSVSQIFGTTNEKLFFGSGTQLSVL.

The chain carries TRBV5-1 and TRBJ1-1; perhaps TRBD1 as D (6 bases). This CDR3 is built from 15 residues. Germline CDR1 and CDR2: SGHRS and YFSETQ. Trimming removed 2 bases at V and 4 bases at J, with 15 bases between. This CDR3 is CASSFQGLDSTEAFF. The CDR3 DNA reads as TGCGCCAGCAGCTTCCAGGGGCTGGATAGCACTGAAGCTTTCTTT.

The chain has TRBV6-6 and TRBJ2-5; D call uncertain. This CDR3 has 12 amino acids. Trimming removed 3 bases at V and 4 bases at J, with 6 bases between. Looked up from germline, CDR1 is MNHNY and CDR2 is SVGAGI (reference sequence). The CDR3, as DNA: TGTGCCAGCAGTTATCTTAGAGAGACCCAGTACTTC. It codes for CASSYLRETQYF.

The chain uses TRBV2 and TRBJ1-1; a weak D match, TRBD1 (5 bases). V was pared by 2 bases and J by 3 bases, with 7 bases between. In germline, CDR1 is SNHLY, CDR2 FYNNEI. The CDR3 totals 13 residues. The CDR3 DNA sequence: TGTGCCAGCAGTGAACAGGGATACACTGAAGCTTTCTTT. This sequence encodes CASSEQGYTEAFF.

In DNA form, the CDR3 reads TGTGCCAGCAGTCCTGAGACAGGGGGAAAACGCGAGCAGTACTTC. The encoded protein is CASSPETGGKREQYF. The gene calls are TRBV28 and TRBJ2-7, with 9 bases aligning to TRBD1. The CDR3 loop spans 15 amino acids. The J segment lost 6 bases and the V segment lost 5 bases, leaving 11 bases of the junction unmatched. CDR1 MDHEN and CDR2 SYDVKM come from the germline V gene.

V is TRBV19 and J is TRBJ2-3; D is possibly TRBD1 or TRBD2 (5 bases each). Per the germline V gene, CDR1 is LNHDA and CDR2 is SQIVND (reference sequence). The V end was cut by 4 bases, the J end by 2 bases, with 13 bases between. CDR3 length: 15 residues. As DNA, the CDR3 is TGTGCCAGTAGTACTAAATGGGGGTACACAGATACGCAGTATTTT. This sequence encodes CASSTKWGYTDTQYF.